This TCR beta chain was captured by sequencing in a study of patients and donors after allogeneic stem cell transplantation. TCRdb used MiXCR to reprocess the RT-PCR reads, holding one entry per CDR3 protein. This table holds about 960,000 distinct CDR3 sequences, roughly 18% found once. Germline V gene sequence: CDR1 ENHRY, CDR2 SYGVKD. V dropped 3 bases and J dropped 14 bases, with 11 bases sitting between them. The CDR3 is made up of 11 amino acids. What was sequenced was blood, either unsorted or a sorted T cell fraction (not recorded which). The rearrangement links TRBV10-3 to TRBJ2-1, with D tentatively TRBD2 (5 bases). The sequence was collected from a human donor who was either an allogeneic HSCT recipient or a stem cell or donor lymphocyte infusion donor (not recorded which). It is not recorded whose cells these are; they may come from a transplant donor. CDR3 DNA sequence: TGTGCCATCAGTGAAGGCGGGTTGGAGTTCTTC. Translated, it gives CAISEGGLEFF.